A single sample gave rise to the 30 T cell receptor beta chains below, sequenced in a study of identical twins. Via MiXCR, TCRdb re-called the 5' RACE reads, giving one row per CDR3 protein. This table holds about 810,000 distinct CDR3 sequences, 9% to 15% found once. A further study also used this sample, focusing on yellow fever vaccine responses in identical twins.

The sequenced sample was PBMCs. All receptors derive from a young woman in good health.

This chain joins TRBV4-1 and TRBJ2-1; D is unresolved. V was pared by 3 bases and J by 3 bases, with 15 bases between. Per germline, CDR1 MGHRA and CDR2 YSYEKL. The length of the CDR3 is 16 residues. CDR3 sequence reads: CASSQEPGQLYNEQFF. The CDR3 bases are TGCGCCAGCAGCCAGGAACCGGGCCAACTCTACAATGAGCAGTTCTTC.

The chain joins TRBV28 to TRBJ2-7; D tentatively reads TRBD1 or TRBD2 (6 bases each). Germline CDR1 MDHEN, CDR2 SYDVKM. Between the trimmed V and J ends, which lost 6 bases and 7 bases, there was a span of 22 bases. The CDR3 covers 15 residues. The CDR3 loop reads CASRPPTGGSGEQYF. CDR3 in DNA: TGTGCCAGCAGACCGCCGACAGGAGGGAGTGGAGAGCAGTACTTC.

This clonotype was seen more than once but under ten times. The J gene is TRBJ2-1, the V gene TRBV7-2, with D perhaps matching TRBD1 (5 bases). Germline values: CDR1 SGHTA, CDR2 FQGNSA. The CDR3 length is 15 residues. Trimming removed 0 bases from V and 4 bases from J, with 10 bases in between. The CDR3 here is CASSLAWQGYNEQFF. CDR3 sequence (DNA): TGTGCCAGCAGCTTAGCGTGGCAGGGTTACAATGAGCAGTTCTTC.

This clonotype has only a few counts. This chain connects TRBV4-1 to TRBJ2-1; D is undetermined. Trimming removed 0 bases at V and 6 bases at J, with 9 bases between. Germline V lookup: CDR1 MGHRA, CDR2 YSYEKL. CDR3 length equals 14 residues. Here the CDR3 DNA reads TGCGCCAGCAGCCAAGACTTGAGGCCCAATGAGCAGTTCTTC. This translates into CASSQDLRPNEQFF.

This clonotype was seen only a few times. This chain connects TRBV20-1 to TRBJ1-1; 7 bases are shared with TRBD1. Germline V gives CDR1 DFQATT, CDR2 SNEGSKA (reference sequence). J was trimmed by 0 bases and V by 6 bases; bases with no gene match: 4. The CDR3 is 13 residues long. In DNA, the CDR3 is TGCAGTGCAGAGGGACAGATGAACACTGAAGCTTTCTTT. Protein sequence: CSAEGQMNTEAFF.

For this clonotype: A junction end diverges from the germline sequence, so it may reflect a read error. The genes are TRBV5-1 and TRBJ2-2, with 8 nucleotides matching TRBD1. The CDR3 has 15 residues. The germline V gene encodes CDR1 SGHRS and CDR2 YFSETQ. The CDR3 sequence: CASSLDRGNIGELFF. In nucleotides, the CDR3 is TGCGCCAGCAGCCTTGACAGGGGAAACATCGGGGAGCTGTTTTTT.

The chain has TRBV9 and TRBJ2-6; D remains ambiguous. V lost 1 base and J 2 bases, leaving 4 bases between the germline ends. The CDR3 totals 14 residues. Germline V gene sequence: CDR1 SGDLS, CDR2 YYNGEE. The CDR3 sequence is CASSVRAGANVLTF. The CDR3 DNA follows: TGTGCCAGCAGCGTAAGAGCTGGGGCCAACGTCCTGACTTTC.

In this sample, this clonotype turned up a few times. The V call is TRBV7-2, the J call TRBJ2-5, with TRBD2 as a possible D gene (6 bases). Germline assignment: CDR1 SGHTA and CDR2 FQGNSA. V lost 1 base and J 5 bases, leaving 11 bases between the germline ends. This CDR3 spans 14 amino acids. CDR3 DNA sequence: TGTGCCAGCAGCTTAGAGAACCGGGGGGAGACCCAGTACTTC. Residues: CASSLENRGETQYF.

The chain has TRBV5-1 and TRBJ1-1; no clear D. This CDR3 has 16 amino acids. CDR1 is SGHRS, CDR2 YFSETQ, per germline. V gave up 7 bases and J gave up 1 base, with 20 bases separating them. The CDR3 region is CASSRVRSGPNTEAFF. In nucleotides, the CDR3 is TGCGCCAGCTCCCGGGTCAGGAGCGGGCCGAACACTGAAGCTTTCTTT.

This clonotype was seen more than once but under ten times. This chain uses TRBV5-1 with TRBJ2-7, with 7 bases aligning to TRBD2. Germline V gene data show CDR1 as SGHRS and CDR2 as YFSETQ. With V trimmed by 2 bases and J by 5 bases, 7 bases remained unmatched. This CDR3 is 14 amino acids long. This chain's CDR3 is CASSFDGTNDEQYV. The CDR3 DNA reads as TGCGCCAGCAGCTTTGACGGGACTAATGACGAGCAGTACGTC.

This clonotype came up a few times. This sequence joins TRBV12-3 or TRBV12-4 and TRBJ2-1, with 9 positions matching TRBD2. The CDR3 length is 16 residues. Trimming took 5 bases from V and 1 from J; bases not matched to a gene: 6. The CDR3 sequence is CASSHLSGRSYNEQFF. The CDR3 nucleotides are TGTGCCAGCAGTCACTTGAGCGGGAGGTCCTACAATGAGCAGTTCTTC.

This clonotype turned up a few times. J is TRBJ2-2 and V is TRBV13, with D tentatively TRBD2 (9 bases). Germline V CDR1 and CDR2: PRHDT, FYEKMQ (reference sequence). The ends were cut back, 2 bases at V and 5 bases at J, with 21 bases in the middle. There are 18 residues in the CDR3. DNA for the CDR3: TGTGCCAGCAGCTTACTGTCTAGCGGGACAGGAGGAACCGGGGAGCTGTTTTTT. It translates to CASSLLSSGTGGTGELFF.

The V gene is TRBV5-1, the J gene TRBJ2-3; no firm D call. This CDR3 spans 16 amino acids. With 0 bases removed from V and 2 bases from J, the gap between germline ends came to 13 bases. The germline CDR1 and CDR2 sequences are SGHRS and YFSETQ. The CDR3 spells CASSLVSLPNTDTQYF. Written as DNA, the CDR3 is TGCGCCAGCAGCTTGGTCAGCCTACCTAACACAGATACGCAGTATTTT.

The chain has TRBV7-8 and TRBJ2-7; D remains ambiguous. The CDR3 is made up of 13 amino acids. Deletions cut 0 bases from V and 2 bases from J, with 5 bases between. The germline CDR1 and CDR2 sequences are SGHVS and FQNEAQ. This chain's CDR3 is CASSLAETYEQYV. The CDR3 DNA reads TGTGCCAGCAGCTTAGCGGAGACCTACGAGCAGTACGTC.

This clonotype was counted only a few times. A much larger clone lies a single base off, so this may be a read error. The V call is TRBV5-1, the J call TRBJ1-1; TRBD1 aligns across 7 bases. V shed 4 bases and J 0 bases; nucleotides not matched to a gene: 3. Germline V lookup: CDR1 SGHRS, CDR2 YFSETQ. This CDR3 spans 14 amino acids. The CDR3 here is CASSVGQMNTEAFF. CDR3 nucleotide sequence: TGCGCCAGCAGCGTGGGACAGATGAACACTGAAGCTTTCTTT.

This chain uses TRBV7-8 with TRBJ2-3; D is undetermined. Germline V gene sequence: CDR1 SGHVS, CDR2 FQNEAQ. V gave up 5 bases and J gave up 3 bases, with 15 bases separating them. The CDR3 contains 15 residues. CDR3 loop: CASSRPGVWTDTQYF. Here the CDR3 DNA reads TGTGCCAGCAGCCGGCCGGGTGTCTGGACAGATACGCAGTATTTT.

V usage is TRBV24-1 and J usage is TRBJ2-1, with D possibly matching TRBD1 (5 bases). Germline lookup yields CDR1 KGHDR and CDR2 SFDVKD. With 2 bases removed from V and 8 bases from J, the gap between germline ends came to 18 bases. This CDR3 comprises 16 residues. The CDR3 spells CATSDYGQGGHDEQFF. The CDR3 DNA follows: TGTGCCACCAGTGATTACGGGCAGGGCGGCCACGATGAGCAGTTCTTC.

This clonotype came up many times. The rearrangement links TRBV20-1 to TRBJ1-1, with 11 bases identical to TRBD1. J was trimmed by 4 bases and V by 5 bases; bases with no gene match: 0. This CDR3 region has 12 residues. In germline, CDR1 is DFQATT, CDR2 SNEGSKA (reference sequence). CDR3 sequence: CSAGQGATEAFF. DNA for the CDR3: TGCAGTGCTGGACAGGGGGCCACTGAAGCTTTCTTT.

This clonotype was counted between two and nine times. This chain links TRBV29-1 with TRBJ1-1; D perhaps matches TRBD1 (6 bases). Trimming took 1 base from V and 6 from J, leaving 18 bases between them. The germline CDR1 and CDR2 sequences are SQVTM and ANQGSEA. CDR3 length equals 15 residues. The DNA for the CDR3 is TGCAGCGTTGAAGGGGGGGCAGCCCGTCGATCTGAAGCTTTCTTT. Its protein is CSVEGGAARRSEAFF. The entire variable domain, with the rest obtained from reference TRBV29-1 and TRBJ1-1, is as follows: SAVISQKPSRDICQRGTSLTIQCQVDSQVTMMFWYRQQPGQSLTLIATANQGSEATYESGFVIDKFPISRPNLTFSTLTVSNMSPEDSSIYLCSVEGGAARRSEAFFGQGTRLTVV.

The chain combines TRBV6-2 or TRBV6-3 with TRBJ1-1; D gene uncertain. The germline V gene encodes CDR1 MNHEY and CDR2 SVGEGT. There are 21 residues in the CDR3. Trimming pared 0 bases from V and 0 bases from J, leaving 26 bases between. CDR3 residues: CASSYSIPRFGFGGLNTEAFF. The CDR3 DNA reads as TGTGCCAGCAGTTACTCTATTCCGCGTTTCGGGTTTGGCGGGCTGAACACTGAAGCTTTCTTT.

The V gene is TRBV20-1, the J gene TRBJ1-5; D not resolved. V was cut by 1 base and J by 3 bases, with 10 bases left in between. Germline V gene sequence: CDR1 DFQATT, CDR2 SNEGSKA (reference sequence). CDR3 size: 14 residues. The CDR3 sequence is CSARVGTSNQPQHF. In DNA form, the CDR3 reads TGCAGTGCTAGAGTCGGCACTTCCAATCAGCCCCAGCATTTT.

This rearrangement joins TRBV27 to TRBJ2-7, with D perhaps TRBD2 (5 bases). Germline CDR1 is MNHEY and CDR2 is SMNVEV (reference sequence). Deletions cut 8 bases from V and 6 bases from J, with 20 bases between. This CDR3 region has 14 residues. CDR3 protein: CASAPGGSVVEQYF. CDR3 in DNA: TGTGCCAGCGCCCCGGGTGGTAGCGTGGTCGAGCAGTACTTC.

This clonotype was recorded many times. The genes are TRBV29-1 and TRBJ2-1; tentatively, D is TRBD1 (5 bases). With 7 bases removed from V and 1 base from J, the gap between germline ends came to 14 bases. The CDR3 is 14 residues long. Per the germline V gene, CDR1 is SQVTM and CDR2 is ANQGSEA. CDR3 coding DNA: TGCAGCGGGATAAAGACAGATTCCTACAATGAGCAGTTCTTC. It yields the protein CSGIKTDSYNEQFF.

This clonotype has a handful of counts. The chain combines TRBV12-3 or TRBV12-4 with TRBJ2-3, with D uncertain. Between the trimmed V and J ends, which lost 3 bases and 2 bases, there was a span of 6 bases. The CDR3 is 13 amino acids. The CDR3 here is CASSFATTDTQYF. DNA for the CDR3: TGTGCCAGCAGTTTTGCCACCACAGATACGCAGTATTTT.

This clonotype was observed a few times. The CDR3 loop reads CASSVEAGSGNQPQHF. Written as DNA, the CDR3 is TGTGCCAGCAGCGTAGAAGCAGGCAGTGGCAATCAGCCCCAGCATTTT. V is TRBV9 and J is TRBJ1-5; D not resolved. V dropped 0 bases and J dropped 2 bases, with 12 bases sitting between them. This CDR3 is 16 amino acids long. Germline V CDR1 and CDR2: SGDLS, YYNGEE.

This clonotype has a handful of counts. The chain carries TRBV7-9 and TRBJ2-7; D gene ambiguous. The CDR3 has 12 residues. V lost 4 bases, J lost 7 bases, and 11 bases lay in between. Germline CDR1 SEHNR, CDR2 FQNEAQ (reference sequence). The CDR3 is CASSSERGEQYF. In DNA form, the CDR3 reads TGTGCCAGCAGCTCCGAGAGAGGAGAGCAGTACTTC.

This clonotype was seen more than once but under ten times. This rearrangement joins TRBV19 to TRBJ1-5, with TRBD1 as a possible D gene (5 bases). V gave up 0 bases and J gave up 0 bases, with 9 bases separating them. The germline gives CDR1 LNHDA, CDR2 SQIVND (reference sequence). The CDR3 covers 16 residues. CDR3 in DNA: TGTGCCAGTAGTATAGATGCAGGGCCTAGCAATCAGCCCCAGCATTTT. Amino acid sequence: CASSIDAGPSNQPQHF.

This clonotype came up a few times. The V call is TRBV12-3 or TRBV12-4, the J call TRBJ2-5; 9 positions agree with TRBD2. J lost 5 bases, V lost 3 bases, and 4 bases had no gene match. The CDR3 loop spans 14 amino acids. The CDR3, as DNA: TGTGCCAGCAGTTTTTCTAGCGGGGTCGAGACCCAGTACTTC. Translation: CASSFSSGVETQYF.

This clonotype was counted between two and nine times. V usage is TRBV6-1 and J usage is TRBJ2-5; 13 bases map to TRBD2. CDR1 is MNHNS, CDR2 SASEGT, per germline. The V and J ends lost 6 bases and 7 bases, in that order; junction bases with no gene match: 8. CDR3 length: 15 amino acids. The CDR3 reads CASSPLAGGKVTQYF. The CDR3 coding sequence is TGTGCCAGCAGCCCACTAGCGGGGGGGAAGGTGACCCAGTACTTC.

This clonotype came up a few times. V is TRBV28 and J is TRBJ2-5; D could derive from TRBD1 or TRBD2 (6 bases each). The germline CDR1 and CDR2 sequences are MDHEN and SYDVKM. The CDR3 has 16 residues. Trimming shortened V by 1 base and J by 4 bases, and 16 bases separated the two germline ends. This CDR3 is CASSLYTGGSAETQYF. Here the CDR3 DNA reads TGTGCCAGCAGTTTATATACCGGGGGCAGCGCAGAGACCCAGTACTTC.